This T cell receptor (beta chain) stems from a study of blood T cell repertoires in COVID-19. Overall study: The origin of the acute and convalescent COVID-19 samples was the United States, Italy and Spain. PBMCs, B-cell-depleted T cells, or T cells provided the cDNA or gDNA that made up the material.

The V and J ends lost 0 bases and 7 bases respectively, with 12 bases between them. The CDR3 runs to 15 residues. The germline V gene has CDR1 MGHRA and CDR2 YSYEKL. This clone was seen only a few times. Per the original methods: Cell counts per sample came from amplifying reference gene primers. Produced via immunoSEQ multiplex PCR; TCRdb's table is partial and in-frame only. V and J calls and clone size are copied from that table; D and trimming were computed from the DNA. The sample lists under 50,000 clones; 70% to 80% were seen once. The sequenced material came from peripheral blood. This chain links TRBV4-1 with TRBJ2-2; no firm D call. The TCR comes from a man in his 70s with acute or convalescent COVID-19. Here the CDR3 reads CASSQERLLGGELFF. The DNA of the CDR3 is TGCGCCAGCAGCCAAGAACGACTGCTTGGCGGGGAGCTGTTTTTT.